Following are 3 T cell receptor beta chains from one sample sequenced in a study of blood T cell repertoires in COVID-19 (dated by TCRdb to 2018 to 2021). The method was the immunoSEQ multiplex PCR assay. TCRdb's version of the immuneACCESS table is confined to in-frame rearrangements and falls short of the full clone set. An unresolved V gene accounts for under half of the shortfall where checked; the remainder is of unknown origin. This sample has about 200,000 clones in its table, and roughly 86% of those were observed once. Clones ranked in the top ten supply about 1.6% of the sample. Sample: peripheral blood. Receptor source: a man younger than 35 with active or convalescent COVID-19.

The chain has TRBV12-5 and TRBJ2-7; 10 bases align to TRBD2. In germline, CDR1 is LGHNT, CDR2 FRNRAP. After removal of 2 bases from V and 7 bases from J, the junction contained 5 bases not matched to a gene. The CDR3 runs 14 residues. The CDR3 region has the DNA TGTGCTAGTGGTTTGAGCGGGAGGGCTGGGGAGCAGTACTTC. Translating gives CASGLSGRAGEQYF.

The genes are TRBV5-1 and TRBJ2-1; weak D call: TRBD2 (5 bases). The V gene lost 2 bases and the J gene lost 6 bases, with 12 bases spanning the gap. Germline CDR1 and CDR2: SGHRS and YFSETQ. The CDR3 extends over 14 amino acids. CDR3 protein: CASSFLLAGNEQFF. CDR3 DNA: TGCGCCAGCAGCTTTCTTCTAGCCGGCAATGAGCAGTTCTTC.

This clone has a handful of counts. The V call is TRBV30, the J call TRBJ1-6; TRBD1 might be the D (5 bases). The CDR3 length is 14 residues. Trimming stripped 0 bases from V and 9 bases from J, with 12 bases between. Germline assignment: CDR1 GTSNPN and CDR2 SVGIG (reference sequence). The chain's CDR3 is CAWSVAGRGSPLHF. The CDR3 nucleotides are TGTGCCTGGAGTGTAGCAGGGAGGGGTTCACCCCTCCACTTT. Supplemented by reference TRBV30 and TRBJ1-6, the full variable domain reads SQTIHQWPATLVQPVGSPLSLECTVEGTSNPNLYWYRQAAGRGLQLLFYSVGIGQISSEVPQNLSASRPQDRQFILSSKKLLLSDSGFYLCAWSVAGRGSPLHFGNGTRLTVT.